Listed here are 3 T cell receptor beta chains from one sample, sequenced in a study of shared clonotypes between healthy human individuals. Profiling relied on immunoSEQ multiplex PCR, and the TCRdb table lists in-frame clones only, not all of them. The data contain approximately 510,000 clones, less than 85% of them singletons. The sequenced sample was PBMCs. Source of these receptors: a woman in her forties in good health. Some clones in this sample may be carry-over from other donors' samples.

This chain joins TRBV5-5 and TRBJ1-4, with TRBD1 matching 10 bases. The V gene end was trimmed by 5 bases and the J gene end by 4 bases; junction bases not matched to a gene: 5. This CDR3 region has 15 residues. Germline lookup yields CDR1 SGHKS and CDR2 YYEKEE (reference sequence). CDR3 amino acids: CASSSGTGDNEKLFF. The CDR3, as DNA: TGTGCCAGCAGTTCCGGGACAGGGGATAATGAAAAACTGTTTTTT.

V is TRBV7-9 and J is TRBJ1-3; D remains ambiguous. Between the trimmed V and J ends, which lost 4 bases and 7 bases, there was a span of 8 bases. The CDR3 is 12 amino acids. Germline V lookup: CDR1 SEHNR, CDR2 FQNEAQ (reference sequence). The CDR3 DNA reads TGTGCCAGCAGCTCTCAAGTTAACACCATATATTTT. As protein: CASSSQVNTIYF.

The genes are TRBV2 and TRBJ2-1, with D possibly matching TRBD1 (6 bases). The CDR3 runs to 12 residues. V lost 4 bases to trimming and J lost 12 bases, with 13 bases between them. From germline, CDR1 is SNHLY and CDR2 FYNNEI. The CDR3 DNA reads TGTGCCAGCAGTGCGAGCCTAGGGGGGCAGTTCTTC. This gives the protein CASSASLGGQFF.